The source of this T cell receptor beta chain is a study of control samples from healthy donors and cancer patients. Trimming removed 7 bases at V and 6 bases at J, with 13 bases between. CDR1 DFQATT and CDR2 SNEGSKA come from the germline V gene (reference sequence). The CDR3 totals 11 residues. The assay was immunoSEQ multiplex PCR, and TCRdb's table has in-frame clones only and misses some. Of roughly 450,000 clones in the sample, 80% to 95% are singletons; the top ten hold 5.5% to 8%. The rearrangement uses TRBV20-1 and TRBJ2-7, with a possible D match to TRBD1 (6 bases). The origin of this receptor is a man between 35 and 55 years old with head and neck cancer. Sequenced input: PBMCs. Here the CDR3 reads CSDSTGIEQYF. DNA of the CDR3: TGCAGTGACTCCACAGGGATCGAGCAGTACTTC.